The clone carrying this T cell receptor beta chain was counted between two and nine times. The germline gives CDR1 KGHSH, CDR2 LQKENI. This CDR3 spans 12 amino acids. The ends lost 3 bases at V and 10 bases at J; junction bases unmatched: 4. Each CDR3 protein is one row after TCRdb ran MiXCR on the 5' RACE reads. The table has roughly 40,000 distinct CDR3 sequences, around 18% seen once; the top ten hold 2.5% to 3%. The sequence came from a female donor with breast cancer. The sequencing input was naive CD4+ T cells sorted from a lymph node. The subset here: naive CD4+ T cells, CD4+CD45RA+CD25-. The V call is TRBV18, the J call TRBJ1-1, with TRBD1 identical over 8 bases. The CDR3, as DNA: TGTGCCAGCTCACCCCAACAGGGGGTAGCTTTCTTT. It yields the protein CASSPQQGVAFF.